Sequencing of this T cell receptor (beta chain) was carried out in a study of blood T cell repertoires in COVID-19 (dated by TCRdb to 2018 to 2020). At the level of the whole study: The collaborator samples originated in the United States, Italy and Spain and spanned the acute and convalescent phases of COVID-19. The material from the prospective study consisted of cDNA or gDNA derived from T cells, B-cell-depleted T cells, or PBMCs. A de-identified subject ID, COVID-19 status, age in years and sex were almost always included in the sample metadata. Samples were obtained from the ongoing ImmuneRACE study (first 160 participants) and from roughly 1,300 subjects provided by 6 global collaborators. A freely available public database, intended as a resource for researchers studying the immune response to SARS-CoV-2, is where the repertoires were released. The dataset comprised deeply sampled blood TCRbeta repertoires from subjects exposed to, actively infected with, or recovered from COVID-19. Where HLA class I and class II types were available, the types were taken from metadata supplied by the sample provider, not from assay-based typing.

CDR3 length: 13 amino acids, cysteine to phenylalanine. Of all the DNA, just the CDR3 is kept, 39 bases in frame from base 1. Reading the germline V gene gives CDR1 SQVTM and CDR2 ANQGSEA. Trimming accounts for 3 bases at V and 9 bases at J, while the number of junction bases matched to no gene is 4. Collaborating institutions collected whole blood in K2EDTA tubes following their own protocols. Collaborator samples were shipped for TCRbeta analysis as frozen whole blood, isolated PBMCs, or DNA extracted from either sample type. The immunoSEQ Assay, a bias-controlled multiplex PCR, was used to amplify TCRbeta CDR3 regions from genomic DNA. Processing in the source paper ran as follows. Nucleated cell counts per sample were estimated from amplification of reference gene primers within the assay. Sequence reads were collapsed and filtered to measure the absolute abundance of every unique TCRbeta CDR3 rearrangement. Productive Simpson clonality was computed per sample as the square root of Simpson's diversity index over productive rearrangements. Sourced from immuneACCESS, this table was stored by TCRdb with only in-frame sequences that have V and J called. A share of the clones is absent; for the studies checked, an unresolved V gene accounts for under half, and the remainder has no known explanation. The V and J calls and clone size were taken over from that table, and D and trimming were inferred from the DNA. The sample data list roughly 67,000 clones, and roughly 86% of these were observed just once. Around 4% of the sample lies in the top ten.

Beyond this particular receptor, the publication reports: Clinical and demographic metadata were provided uncurated, with the amount varying by source and participant.

With regard to this clone: What this receptor recognizes is not known. No base quality values were provided; no much bigger clone lies one nucleotide off.

The sample comprised peripheral blood. Rearrangement joined TRBV29-1 to TRBJ2-1, with 11 bases matching TRBD1. The receptor's source is a man aged 50 to 59 with acute or convalescent COVID-19. The CDR3: CSVESGTGGEQFF. The nucleotides read TGCAGCGTTGAGTCCGGGACAGGGGGTGAGCAGTTCTTC.